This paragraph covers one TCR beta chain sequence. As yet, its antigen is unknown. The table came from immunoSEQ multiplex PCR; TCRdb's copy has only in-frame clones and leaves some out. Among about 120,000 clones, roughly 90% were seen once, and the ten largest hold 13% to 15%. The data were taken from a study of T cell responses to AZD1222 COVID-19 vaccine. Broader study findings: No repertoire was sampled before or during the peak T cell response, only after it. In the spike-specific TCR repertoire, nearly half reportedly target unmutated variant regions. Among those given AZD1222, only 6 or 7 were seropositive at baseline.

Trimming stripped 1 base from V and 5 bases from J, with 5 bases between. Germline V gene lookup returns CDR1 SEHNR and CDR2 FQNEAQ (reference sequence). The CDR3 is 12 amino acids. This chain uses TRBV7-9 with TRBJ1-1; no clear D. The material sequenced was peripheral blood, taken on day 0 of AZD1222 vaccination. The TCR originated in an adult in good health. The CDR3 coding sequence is TGTGCCAGCAGCTTAGATCTAACTGAAGCTTTCTTT. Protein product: CASSLDLTEAFF.